This TCR beta chain emerged from a study of stem cell transplantation in POMP-related autoinflammatory disease (dated by TCRdb to the early 2020s). In terms of the full investigation: The study hypothesized that defective thymoproteasomes impair MHC class I-dependent CD8+ T-cell differentiation and positive selection, skewing the TRB repertoire. Before transplant, patients showed CD4+ naive T-cell skewing, low CD8+ T-cell proportions, and reduced T-cell cytokine secretion. Through one year post-transplant, neutrophils and platelets showed 100% donor engraftment on DNA chimerism analysis. The effect of POMP deficiency on T-cell receptor beta repertoire diversity and CDR3 characteristics was assessed by high-throughput TRB sequencing.

Per the germline V gene, SGDLS is the CDR1 and YYNGEE is the CDR2. V loses 3 bases at its end and J loses 6 bases; junction bases beyond the gene matches: 4. Measured from the cysteine to the phenylalanine, the CDR3 is 14 residues long. Kept here is only the CDR3 DNA, which spans 42 bases and is read in frame from base 1. Read against the paper, the sample's time point label means: after hematopoietic stem cell transplant. PRAID was a condition in which autoinflammation came alongside prominent immunodeficiency. Before TRB sequencing, the T-cell subsets, namely conventional T cells, CD8+ T cells, regulatory T cells, and T follicular helper cells, were sorted. What the research found in general, with its limitations: A trend toward lower TRB diversity and higher clonality was observed in PRAID patients across all analyzed T-cell subsets. Statistical significance for the trend toward lower diversity and increased clonality in PRAID patients was reached only for regulatory T cells. The number of unique TRB V-J gene pairings in PRAID patients was restricted.

The library was prepared using the immunoSEQ multiplex PCR assay. Turning to the authors' computational methods: Repertoire diversity was quantified with Shannon entropy, accounting for clonal size distribution. The Gini-Simpson index (Simpson_1-D) was used to measure inequality of clonotype distribution. As stored in TCRdb, this immuneACCESS dataset retains in-frame rearrangements with V and J assigned. A fraction of the clones does not appear; measured against another copy, unresolved V genes explain less than half of the discrepancy, and the remainder lacks a known reason. For V, J and clone size, that table is used; D and trimming come from the DNA. The sample includes under 2,500 clones, with about nine tenths observed a single time. About 2.5% of the sample is taken by the ten largest. In the case of this clone: Its antigen is currently not known. Base qualities are not recorded, but no much larger clone differs from it by a single base.

The V and J genes are TRBV9 and TRBJ2-2; a stretch of 8 junction bases matches TRBD1. The TCR was taken from a human patient with POMP-related autoinflammation and immune dysregulation (PRAID). After transplantation, some T cells may belong to the graft donor instead of the recipient. This specimen consisted of Tregs from PBMCs, obtained after stem cell transplantation. The CDR3 here reads CASSADRVAGELFF. The DNA sequence is TGTGCCAGCAGCGCGGACAGGGTAGCCGGGGAGCTGTTTTTT.